Following are 27 T cell receptor beta chains from one sample sequenced in a study of shared clonotypes between healthy human individuals. Data came from immunoSEQ multiplex PCR; TCRdb stores just in-frame clones and leaves some out. Counted here are over a million clones, around 76% occurring once; the ten biggest clones make up approximately 1.5%. Sequenced input: memory CD4+ T cells sorted from blood. The subset is: CD45RA-negative fraction. The receptors stem from a young man in good health.

The chain combines TRBV5-4 with TRBJ2-1; 9 nucleotides align to TRBD2. From germline, CDR1 is SGHNT and CDR2 YYREEE (reference sequence). V dropped 0 bases and J dropped 10; count of bases not matched to a gene: 8. The CDR3 consists of 15 residues. The CDR3 is CASSLGLADKSEQFF. The CDR3 DNA reads TGTGCCAGCAGCTTGGGACTAGCGGATAAGTCCGAGCAGTTCTTC.

The chain employs TRBV6-1 and TRBJ2-7, with a possible D match to TRBD2 (7 bases). Germline values: CDR1 MNHNS, CDR2 SASEGT. V lost 7 bases, J lost 5 bases, and 18 bases lay in between. The CDR3 spans 14 residues. The CDR3 loop is CASTSRWGGHEQYF. CDR3 nucleotides: TGTGCCAGCACTTCAAGGTGGGGGGGGCACGAGCAGTACTTC.

The chain is built from TRBV2 and TRBJ2-1, with D possibly matching TRBD2 (5 bases). The CDR3 sequence is 13 residues long. Germline V gene lookup returns CDR1 SNHLY and CDR2 FYNNEI. The V end lost 7 bases, the J end lost 8 bases, and 15 bases lay between the germline ends. The CDR3 DNA reads as TGTGCCAGCAAGGAGGTCAGTTTTGATGAGCAGTTCTTC. Protein product: CASKEVSFDEQFF.

This clone was recorded many times. This chain connects TRBV5-4 to TRBJ1-2; 11 positions match TRBD1. Germline CDR1 reads SGHNT; CDR2 reads YYREEE (reference sequence). V dropped 4 bases and J dropped 2; count of bases not matched to a gene: 7. There are 16 residues in the CDR3. CDR3 in amino acids: CASSPGGDRGNYGYTF. In nucleotides, the CDR3 is TGTGCCAGCAGCCCAGGAGGGGACAGGGGGAACTATGGCTACACCTTC.

This clone was seen a handful of times. V gene TRBV5-1 combines with J gene TRBJ1-6; perhaps TRBD1 as D (5 bases). The V end was cut by 1 base, the J end by 7 bases, with 12 bases between. The CDR3 extends over 15 amino acids. Germline V gives CDR1 SGHRS, CDR2 YFSETQ. The DNA for the CDR3 is TGCGCCAGCAGCTTGTGGGGGACCCTGAATTCACCCCTCCACTTT. Its protein is CASSLWGTLNSPLHF.

V is TRBV27 and J is TRBJ2-3, with D perhaps matching TRBD1 or TRBD2 (5 bases each). The ends were cut back, 8 bases at V and 0 bases at J, with 18 bases in the middle. Germline-derived CDR1 and CDR2 are MNHEY and SMNVEV (reference sequence). CDR3 length equals 16 residues. CDR3 DNA sequence: TGTGCCAGCCTGGTTTCTTGGGGGTTTAGCACAGATACGCAGTATTTT. Encoded protein: CASLVSWGFSTDTQYF.

This sequence joins TRBV19 and TRBJ2-1, with 9 bases fitting TRBD2. CDR3 length: 16 residues. With V trimmed by 4 bases and J by 9 bases, 13 bases remained unmatched. Looked up from germline, CDR1 is LNHDA and CDR2 is SQIVND (reference sequence). The CDR3 sequence: CASSTPRAGGKVEQFF. The CDR3 bases are TGTGCCAGTAGTACCCCAAGAGCGGGGGGAAAAGTTGAGCAGTTCTTC.

This rearrangement joins TRBV7-2 to TRBJ2-2; D not certain. There are 15 residues in the CDR3. The V end lost 2 bases, the J end lost 6 bases, and 13 bases lay between the germline ends. From germline, CDR1 is SGHTA and CDR2 FQGNSA. The CDR3 loop is CASSLTLMSAGELFF. In DNA, the CDR3 is TGTGCCAGCAGCTTAACCCTTATGTCCGCCGGGGAGCTGTTTTTT.

This clone has more than one count but fewer than ten. The V gene is TRBV6-1, the J gene TRBJ1-5; TRBD1 matches 7 bases. This CDR3 region has 15 residues. J gave up 6 bases and V 4 bases, and 9 bases lay outside the gene matches. Germline lookup yields CDR1 MNHNS and CDR2 SASEGT. This CDR3 reads CASSAVTGYAQPQHF. DNA of the CDR3: TGTGCCAGCAGTGCGGTGACAGGGTACGCTCAGCCCCAGCATTTT.

J is TRBJ1-5 and V is TRBV6-1; D is possibly TRBD1 (6 bases). Germline V gene lookup returns CDR1 MNHNS and CDR2 SASEGT. The CDR3 spans 13 residues. Trimming took off 11 bases at V and 2 bases at J, with 13 bases between the two ends. The CDR3 spells CAGRGGGNQPQHF. The CDR3 nucleotides are TGTGCCGGGAGGGGGGGTGGCAATCAGCCCCAGCATTTT.

This sequence joins TRBV5-6 and TRBJ1-6, with D unclear. CDR3 length: 17 residues. V shed 0 bases and J shed 0 bases, with 10 bases lying between them. Germline V CDR1 and CDR2: SGHDT, YYEEEE. CDR3 in amino acids: CASSLGFSSSYNSPLHF. CDR3 nucleotides: TGTGCCAGCAGCTTGGGCTTTTCGAGCTCCTATAATTCACCCCTCCACTTT.

The chain links TRBV5-1 to TRBJ2-5; 10 bases are a match to TRBD1. The germline V gene has CDR1 SGHRS and CDR2 YFSETQ. After removal of 5 bases from V and 5 bases from J, the junction contained 6 bases not matched to a gene. The CDR3 is 14 amino acids. The CDR3 region has the DNA TGCGCCAGCAGACTGACAGGGGGCATTGAGACCCAGTACTTC. This encodes CASRLTGGIETQYF.

V usage is TRBV7-2 and J usage is TRBJ2-5; D remains unclear. This CDR3 spans 13 amino acids. Germline V gene data show CDR1 as SGHTA and CDR2 as FQGNSA. The V and J ends lost 3 bases and 2 bases respectively, with 7 bases between them. CDR3 loop: CASSFWRQETQYF. CDR3 nucleotides: TGTGCCAGCAGCTTTTGGCGGCAAGAGACCCAGTACTTC. Variable domain in full (rest from reference TRBV7-2 and TRBJ2-5): GAGVSQSPSNKVTEKGKDVELRCDPISGHTALYWYRQSLGQGLEFLIYFQGNSAPDKSGLPSDRFSAERTGGSVSTLTIQRTQQEDSAVYLCASSFWRQETQYFGPGTRLLVL.

The chain employs TRBV7-2 and TRBJ1-3; no clear D gene. This CDR3 spans 14 amino acids. From germline, CDR1 is SGHTA and CDR2 FQGNSA. Trimming removed 5 bases from V and 0 bases from J, with 8 bases in between. The CDR3 is CASSQLASGNTIYF. The CDR3, as DNA: TGTGCCAGCAGCCAGCTAGCCTCTGGAAACACCATATATTTT. Variable domain in full (rest from reference TRBV7-2 and TRBJ1-3): GAGVSQSPSNKVTEKGKDVELRCDPISGHTALYWYRQSLGQGLEFLIYFQGNSAPDKSGLPSDRFSAERTGGSVSTLTIQRTQQEDSAVYLCASSQLASGNTIYFGEGSWLTVV.

The chain couples TRBV27 to TRBJ2-3, with D possibly being TRBD1 (5 bases). The CDR3 totals 16 residues. CDR1 is MNHEY and CDR2 is SMNVEV in the germline V gene (reference sequence). V gave up 5 bases and J gave up 1 base, with 16 bases separating them. The CDR3 DNA reads as TGTGCCAGCAGTCCCGCCCAGGGCAGGGGCACAGATACGCAGTATTTT. Its protein is CASSPAQGRGTDTQYF.

The chain employs TRBV5-1 and TRBJ2-2; 9 positions agree with TRBD1. This CDR3 region has 15 residues. Germline CDR1 reads SGHRS; CDR2 reads YFSETQ. With V trimmed by 4 bases and J by 6 bases, 7 bases remained unmatched. CDR3 DNA sequence: TGCGCCAGCAGCGCCCGGGACAGGGTCTCCGGGGAGCTGTTTTTT. It encodes CASSARDRVSGELFF. Together with reference TRBV5-1 and TRBJ2-2, the CDR3 gives the full variable domain: KAGVTQTPRYLIKTRGQQVTLSCSPISGHRSVSWYQQTPGQGLQFLFEYFSETQRNKGNFPGRFSGRQFSNSRSEMNVSTLELGDSALYLCASSARDRVSGELFFGEGSRLTVL.

The rearrangement links TRBV6-6 to TRBJ1-2; D is possibly TRBD1 (5 bases). The CDR3 length is 13 residues. Germline V gives CDR1 MNHNY, CDR2 SVGAGI (reference sequence). Trimming shortened V by 6 bases and J by 4 bases, and 12 bases separated the two germline ends. CDR3 nucleotides: TGTGCCAGCAGGAGAGGGGTCCCCTATGGCTACACCTTC. It yields the protein CASRRGVPYGYTF.

This rearrangement joins TRBV10-3 to TRBJ2-5, with TRBD1 matching over 9 bases. The CDR3 has 14 amino acids. The V segment lost 5 bases and the J segment 1 base; nucleotides outside the gene matches: 2. From germline, CDR1 is ENHRY and CDR2 SYGVKD. In DNA form, the CDR3 reads TGTGCCATCAGTTCGACAGGGGGCCAAGAGACCCAGTACTTC. It codes for CAISSTGGQETQYF.

The chain employs TRBV7-6 and TRBJ2-2; no reliable D call. Germline CDR1 SGHVS, CDR2 FNYEAQ. The V end was cut by 3 bases, the J end by 3 bases, with 5 bases between. The length of the CDR3 is 13 residues. CDR3 in amino acids: CASSFRDTGELFF. DNA of the CDR3: TGTGCCAGCAGCTTCAGAGACACCGGGGAGCTGTTTTTT.

This chain uses TRBV7-8 with TRBJ1-2, with a possible D match to TRBD1 (6 bases). Between the trimmed V and J ends, which lost 5 bases and 2 bases, there was a span of 18 bases. Germline lookup yields CDR1 SGHVS and CDR2 FQNEAQ. The CDR3 is made up of 16 amino acids. This CDR3 is CASSPSGHQLNYGYTF. The CDR3 DNA reads TGTGCCAGCAGCCCATCGGGACACCAGTTAAACTATGGCTACACCTTC.

This clone was found a few times. The chain uses TRBV5-1 and TRBJ2-7; a possible D gene is TRBD2 (5 bases). This CDR3 is built from 15 residues. CDR1 is SGHRS, CDR2 YFSETQ, per germline. Trimming took off 4 bases at V and 2 bases at J, with 16 bases between the two ends. CDR3 in DNA: TGCGCCAGCAGCCTTAGACTAACGAAACCCTACGAGCAGTACTTC. Protein: CASSLRLTKPYEQYF.

In regard to this clone: Other DNA variants within this sample encode the same CDR3. This rearrangement joins TRBV5-1 to TRBJ1-3; D not certain. Germline lookup yields CDR1 SGHRS and CDR2 YFSETQ. This CDR3 contains 14 residues. The germline V and J ends were trimmed by 0 bases and 1 base, with 5 bases remaining between them. The CDR3 spells CASSLDGSGNTIYF. In DNA, the CDR3 is TGCGCCAGCAGCTTGGATGGGTCTGGAAACACCATATATTTT. Supplemented by reference TRBV5-1 and TRBJ1-3, the full variable domain reads KAGVTQTPRYLIKTRGQQVTLSCSPISGHRSVSWYQQTPGQGLQFLFEYFSETQRNKGNFPGRFSGRQFSNSRSEMNVSTLELGDSALYLCASSLDGSGNTIYFGEGSWLTVV.

This chain uses TRBV27 with TRBJ2-2; D possibly corresponds to TRBD1 (6 bases). This CDR3 spans 13 amino acids. The germline V gene has CDR1 MNHEY and CDR2 SMNVEV (reference sequence). Between the trimmed V and J ends, which lost 7 bases and 6 bases, there was a span of 12 bases. The CDR3 region is CASNPRGSGELFF. The CDR3 DNA follows: TGTGCCAGCAATCCAAGGGGGTCCGGGGAGCTGTTTTTT.

The chain joins TRBV5-4 to TRBJ2-5; 7 bases agree with TRBD2. V lost 0 bases, J lost 1 base, and 0 bases stayed unmatched. The CDR3 is made up of 14 amino acids. The germline CDR1 and CDR2 sequences are SGHNT and YYREEE (reference sequence). CDR3 residues: CASSLGGGQETQYF. CDR3 DNA sequence: TGTGCCAGCAGCTTGGGGGGGGGCCAAGAGACCCAGTACTTC.

This clone was seen just once. Additional DNA sequences in this sample encode the identical CDR3. The V gene is TRBV28, the J gene TRBJ1-2; D remains ambiguous. Germline-derived CDR1 and CDR2 are MDHEN and SYDVKM. The CDR3 loop spans 12 amino acids. V dropped 5 bases and J dropped 5 bases, with 9 bases sitting between them. CDR3 in DNA: TGTGCCAGCAGTCTCTCCGGGTATGGCTACACCTTC. Protein sequence: CASSLSGYGYTF.

The genes are TRBV14 and TRBJ2-3; D ambiguous. Germline V gene data show CDR1 as SGHDN and CDR2 as FVKESK. This CDR3 region has 13 residues. The germline V and J ends were trimmed by 2 bases and 2 bases, with 5 bases remaining between them. CDR3 in DNA: TGTGCCAGCAGCCAACCCTTCACAGATACGCAGTATTTT. It specifies CASSQPFTDTQYF.

The chain is built from TRBV2 and TRBJ1-1, with D uncertain. The germline gives CDR1 SNHLY, CDR2 FYNNEI. The V end was cut by 7 bases, the J end by 5 bases, with 14 bases between. This CDR3 contains 13 residues. The chain's CDR3 is CASKRVRTTEAFF. The CDR3 region has the DNA TGTGCCAGCAAGCGGGTAAGAACAACTGAAGCTTTCTTT.